This TCR beta chain was identified in a study of blood T cell repertoires in COVID-19. In its sample, this clone was seen many times. Germline V lookup: CDR1 SGHDN, CDR2 FVKESK. The ends were cut back, 4 bases at V and 0 bases at J, with 10 bases in the middle. The CDR3 has 14 residues. TCRdb's copy holds only in-frame clones and misses some; the assay was immunoSEQ multiplex PCR. The sample shows 100,000 to 150,000 clones, approximately 85% of them seen only once. This receptor was obtained from a man under 40 with COVID-19, enrolled during active disease. Input material: peripheral blood. The gene calls are TRBV14 and TRBJ2-7, with a possible D match to TRBD1 (6 bases). The CDR3, as DNA: TGTGCCAGCAGCCTAAGACAGGCCTCCTACGAGCAGTACTTC. It yields the protein CASSLRQASYEQYF.